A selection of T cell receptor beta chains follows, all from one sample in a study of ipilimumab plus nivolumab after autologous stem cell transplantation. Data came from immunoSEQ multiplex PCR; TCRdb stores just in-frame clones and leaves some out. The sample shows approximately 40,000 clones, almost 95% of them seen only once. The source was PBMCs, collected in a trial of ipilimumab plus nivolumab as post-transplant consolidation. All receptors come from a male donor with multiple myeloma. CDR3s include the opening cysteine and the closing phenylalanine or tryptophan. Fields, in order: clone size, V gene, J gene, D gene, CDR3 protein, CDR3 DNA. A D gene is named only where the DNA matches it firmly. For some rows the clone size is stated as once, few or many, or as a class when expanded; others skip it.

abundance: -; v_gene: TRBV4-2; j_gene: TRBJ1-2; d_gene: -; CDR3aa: CASSQEGQSNYGYTF; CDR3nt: TGTGCCAGCAGCCAAGAAGGACAGTCCAACTATGGCTACACCTTC
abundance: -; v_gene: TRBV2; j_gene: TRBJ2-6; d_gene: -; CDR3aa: CAIGTVGSGANVLTF; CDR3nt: TGTGCCATCGGGACGGTGGGCTCTGGGGCCAACGTCCTGACTTTC
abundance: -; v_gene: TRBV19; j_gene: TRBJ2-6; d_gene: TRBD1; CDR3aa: CASRPGQGISGANVLTF; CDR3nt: TGTGCCAGTAGACCCGGACAGGGGATCTCTGGGGCCAACGTCCTGACTTTC
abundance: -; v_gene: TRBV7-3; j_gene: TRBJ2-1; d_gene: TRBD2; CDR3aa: CASSSGLAGYNEQFF; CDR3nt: TGTGCCAGCAGCTCGGGACTAGCGGGGTACAATGAGCAGTTCTTC
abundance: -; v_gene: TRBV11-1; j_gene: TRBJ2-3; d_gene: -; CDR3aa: CASSLDGDTQYF; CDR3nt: TGTGCCAGCAGCTTAGACGGAGATACGCAGTATTTT
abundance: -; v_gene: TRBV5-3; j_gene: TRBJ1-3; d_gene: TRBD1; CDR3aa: CARRPDRGTGNTIYF; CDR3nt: TGTGCCAGAAGACCTGACAGGGGGACTGGAAACACCATATATTTT
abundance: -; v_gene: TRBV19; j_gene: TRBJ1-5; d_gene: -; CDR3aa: CASSIQGPDQPQHF; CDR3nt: TGTGCCAGTAGTATACAGGGGCCCGATCAGCCCCAGCATTTT
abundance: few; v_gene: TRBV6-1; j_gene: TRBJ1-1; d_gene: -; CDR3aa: CASSAYVGETEAFF; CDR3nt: TGTGCCAGCAGCGCCTACGTGGGAGAGACTGAAGCTTTCTTT
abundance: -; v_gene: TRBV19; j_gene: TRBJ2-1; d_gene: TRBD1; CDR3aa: CASKAGTGALREQFF; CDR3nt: TGTGCCAGTAAAGCCGGGACAGGGGCTTTACGTGAGCAGTTCTTC
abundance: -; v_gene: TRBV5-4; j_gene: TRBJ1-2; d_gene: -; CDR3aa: CASSLGDGFNYGYTF; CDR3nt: TGTGCCAGCAGCTTGGGGGACGGATTCAACTATGGCTACACCTTC
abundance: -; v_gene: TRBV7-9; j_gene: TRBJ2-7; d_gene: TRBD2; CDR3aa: CASSWGREGYEQYF; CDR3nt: TGTGCCAGCAGCTGGGGGCGGGAGGGCTACGAGCAGTACTTC
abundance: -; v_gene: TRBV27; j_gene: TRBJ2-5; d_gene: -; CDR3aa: CASPHRQSRETQYF; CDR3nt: TGTGCCAGCCCACACCGACAGTCCAGAGAGACCCAGTACTTC
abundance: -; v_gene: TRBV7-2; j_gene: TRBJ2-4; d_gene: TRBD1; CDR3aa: CASSLGNRDRGNIQYF; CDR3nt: TGTGCCAGCAGCTTAGGAAACCGGGACAGGGGAAACATTCAGTACTTC
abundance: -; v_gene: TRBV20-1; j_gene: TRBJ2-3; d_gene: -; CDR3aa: CSASPGPTQYF; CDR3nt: TGCAGTGCTTCCCCCGGGCCCACGCAGTATTTT
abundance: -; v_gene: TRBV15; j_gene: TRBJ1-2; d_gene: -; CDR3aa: CATSRERQVPNYGYTF; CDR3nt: TGTGCCACCAGCAGAGAAAGACAGGTACCTAACTATGGCTACACCTTC
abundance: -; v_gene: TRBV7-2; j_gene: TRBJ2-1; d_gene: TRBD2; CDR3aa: CASSLSIGSGISNEQFF; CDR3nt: TGTGCCAGCAGCTTAAGTATTGGTAGCGGGATCTCCAATGAGCAGTTCTTC
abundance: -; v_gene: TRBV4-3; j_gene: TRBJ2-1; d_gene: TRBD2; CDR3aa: CASSQDSGGADEQFF; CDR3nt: TGCGCCAGCAGCCAGGATAGCGGGGGGGCCGATGAGCAGTTCTTC
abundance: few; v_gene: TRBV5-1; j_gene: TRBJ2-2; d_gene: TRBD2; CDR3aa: CASSSLGTSGGNANTGELFF; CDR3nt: TGCGCCAGCAGCAGCCTAGGGACTAGCGGGGGTAACGCGAACACCGGGGAGCTGTTTTTT
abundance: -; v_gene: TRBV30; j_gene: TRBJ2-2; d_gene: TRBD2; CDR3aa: CAWSVTIQPWTSGGEGELFF; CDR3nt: TGTGCCTGGAGTGTTACCATCCAGCCTTGGACTAGCGGGGGGGAGGGGGAGCTGTTTTTT
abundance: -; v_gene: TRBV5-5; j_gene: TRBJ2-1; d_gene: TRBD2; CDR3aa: CASSLGPGLANNEQFF; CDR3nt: TGTGCCAGCAGCTTGGGACCGGGACTAGCGAACAATGAGCAGTTCTTC
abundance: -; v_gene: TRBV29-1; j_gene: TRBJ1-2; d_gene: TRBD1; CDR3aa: CSVEDMTGYDGYTF; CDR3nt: TGCAGCGTTGAAGACATGACAGGGTATGATGGCTACACCTTC
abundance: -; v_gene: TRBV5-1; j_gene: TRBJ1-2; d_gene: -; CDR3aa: CASSSHGTKGDYGYTF; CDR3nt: TGCGCCAGCAGCTCGCACGGGACAAAAGGGGACTATGGCTACACCTTC
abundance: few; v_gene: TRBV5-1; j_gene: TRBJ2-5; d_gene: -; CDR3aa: CASSLAATQETQYF; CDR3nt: TGCGCCAGCAGCTTGGCCGCCACCCAAGAGACCCAGTACTTC
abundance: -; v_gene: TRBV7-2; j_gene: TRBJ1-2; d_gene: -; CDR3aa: CASAPSNYGYTF; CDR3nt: TGTGCCAGCGCACCGAGTAACTATGGCTACACCTTC
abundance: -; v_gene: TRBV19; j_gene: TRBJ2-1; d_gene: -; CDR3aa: CASSKVFYNEQFF; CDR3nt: TGTGCCAGTAGTAAGGTCTTTTACAATGAGCAGTTCTTC
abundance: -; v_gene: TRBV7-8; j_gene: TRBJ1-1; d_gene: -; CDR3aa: CASSLELSGVAFF; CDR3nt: TGTGCCAGCAGCTTAGAGTTGTCAGGGGTAGCTTTCTTT
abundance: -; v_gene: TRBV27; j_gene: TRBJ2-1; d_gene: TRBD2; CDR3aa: CASSHRRLAGGYNEQFF; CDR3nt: TGTGCCAGCAGTCACAGACGACTAGCGGGGGGATACAATGAGCAGTTCTTC
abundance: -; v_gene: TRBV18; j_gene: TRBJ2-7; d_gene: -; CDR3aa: CASSPPKGSDRAYEQYF; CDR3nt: TGTGCCAGCTCACCACCGAAGGGATCAGATCGAGCCTACGAGCAGTACTTC
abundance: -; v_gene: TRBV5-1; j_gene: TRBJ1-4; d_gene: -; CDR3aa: CASSLVGGSSNEKLFF; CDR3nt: TGCGCCAGCAGCTTGGTTGGGGGCTCATCTAATGAAAAACTGTTTTTT
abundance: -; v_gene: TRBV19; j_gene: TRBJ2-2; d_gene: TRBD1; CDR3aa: CASTTGTGVTGELFF; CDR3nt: TGTGCCAGTACTACCGGGACAGGGGTCACCGGGGAGCTGTTTTTT
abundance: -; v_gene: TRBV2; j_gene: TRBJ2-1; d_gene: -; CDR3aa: CAIPSLNEQFF; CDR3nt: TGTGCCATTCCCAGTTTAAATGAGCAGTTCTTC
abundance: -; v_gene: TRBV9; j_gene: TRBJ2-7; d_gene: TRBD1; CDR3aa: CASSLRTGPSYEQYF; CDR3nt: TGTGCCAGCAGCTTAAGGACAGGGCCCTCCTACGAGCAGTACTTC
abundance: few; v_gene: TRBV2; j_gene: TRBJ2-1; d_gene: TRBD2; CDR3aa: CASSDPSGSNEQFF; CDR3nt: TGTGCCAGCAGTGACCCTAGCGGGAGCAATGAGCAGTTCTTC
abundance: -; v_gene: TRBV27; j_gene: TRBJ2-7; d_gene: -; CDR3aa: CASRDTGNYEQYF; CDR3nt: TGTGCCAGCAGAGATACAGGGAACTACGAGCAGTACTTC
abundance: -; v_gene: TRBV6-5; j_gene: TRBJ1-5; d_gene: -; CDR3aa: CASSYSWTLIYQPQHF; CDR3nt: TGTGCCAGCAGTTACTCGTGGACACTCATCTATCAGCCCCAGCATTTT
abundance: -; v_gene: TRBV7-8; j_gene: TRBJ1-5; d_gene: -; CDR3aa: CASSLISAGNQPQHF; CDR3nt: TGTGCCAGCAGCTTAATTTCGGCGGGTAATCAGCCCCAGCATTTT
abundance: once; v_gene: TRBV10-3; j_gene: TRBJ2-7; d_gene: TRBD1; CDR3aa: CAISPKTGYEQYF; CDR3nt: TGTGCCATCAGTCCTAAGACAGGGTACGAGCAGTACTTC
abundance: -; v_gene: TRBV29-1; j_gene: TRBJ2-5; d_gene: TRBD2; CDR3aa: CSARLAGETQYF; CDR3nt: TGCAGCGCCAGACTAGCGGGCGAGACCCAGTACTTC
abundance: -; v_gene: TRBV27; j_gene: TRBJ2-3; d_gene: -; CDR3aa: CASRLGTGVVADTQYF; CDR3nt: TGTGCCAGCAGGCTAGGGACGGGGGTAGTTGCAGATACGCAGTATTTT
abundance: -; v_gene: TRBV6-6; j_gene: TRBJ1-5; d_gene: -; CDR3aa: CASSYENTQPQHF; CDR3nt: TGTGCCAGCAGTTACGAGAACACTCAGCCCCAGCATTTT
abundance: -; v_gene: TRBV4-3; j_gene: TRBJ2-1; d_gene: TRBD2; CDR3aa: CASSQVGGELAASEQFF; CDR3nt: TGCGCCAGCAGCCAAGTGGGGGGCGAACTAGCGGCGTCTGAGCAGTTCTTC
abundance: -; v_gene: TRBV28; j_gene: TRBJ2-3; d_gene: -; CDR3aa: CASGVPKRATDTQYF; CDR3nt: TGTGCCTCAGGGGTTCCCAAGCGGGCCACAGATACGCAGTATTTT
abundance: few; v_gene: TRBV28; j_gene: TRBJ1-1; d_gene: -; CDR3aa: CASRSGTTEAFF; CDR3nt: TGTGCCAGCAGGTCAGGGACCACTGAAGCTTTCTTT
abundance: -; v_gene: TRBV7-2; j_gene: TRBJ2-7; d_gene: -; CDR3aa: CASSPTHYEQYF; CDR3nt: TGTGCCAGCAGCCCCACGCACTACGAGCAGTACTTC
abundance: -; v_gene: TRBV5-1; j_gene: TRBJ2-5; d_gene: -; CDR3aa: CATAGGPRETQYF; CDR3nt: TGCGCCACCGCTGGGGGACCAAGAGAGACCCAGTACTTC
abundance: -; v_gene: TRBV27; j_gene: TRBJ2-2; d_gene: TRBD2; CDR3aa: CASSSGLAGGSGELFF; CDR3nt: TGTGCCAGCAGTTCGGGGCTAGCGGGAGGGTCCGGGGAGCTGTTTTTT
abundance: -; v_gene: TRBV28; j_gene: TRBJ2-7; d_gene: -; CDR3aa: CASSGYEQYF; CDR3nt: TGTGCCAGCTCTGGCTACGAGCAGTACTTC
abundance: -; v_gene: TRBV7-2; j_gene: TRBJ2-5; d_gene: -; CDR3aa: CASSPGRRRGLRETQYF; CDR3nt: TGTGCCAGCAGCCCCGGGCGAAGGCGGGGACTTAGGGAGACCCAGTACTTC
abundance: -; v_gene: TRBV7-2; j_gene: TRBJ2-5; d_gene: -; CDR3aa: CASSFTSRGIQETQYF; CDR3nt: TGTGCCAGCAGCTTTACTAGCCGGGGAATCCAAGAGACCCAGTACTTC
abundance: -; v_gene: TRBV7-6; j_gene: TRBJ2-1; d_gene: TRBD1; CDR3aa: CAIQGTAYNEQFF; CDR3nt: TGTGCCATACAGGGGACCGCCTACAATGAGCAGTTCTTC